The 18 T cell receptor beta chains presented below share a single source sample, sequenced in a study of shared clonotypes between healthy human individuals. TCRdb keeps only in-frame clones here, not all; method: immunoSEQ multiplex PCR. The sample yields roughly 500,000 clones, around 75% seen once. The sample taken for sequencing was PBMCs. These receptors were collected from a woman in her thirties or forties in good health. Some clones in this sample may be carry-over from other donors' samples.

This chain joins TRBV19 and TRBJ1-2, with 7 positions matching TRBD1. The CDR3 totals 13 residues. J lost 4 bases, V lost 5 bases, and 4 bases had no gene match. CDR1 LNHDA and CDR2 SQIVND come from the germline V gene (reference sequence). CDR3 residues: CASSDTGAYGYTF. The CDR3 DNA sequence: TGTGCCAGTAGTGACACAGGGGCCTATGGCTACACCTTC.

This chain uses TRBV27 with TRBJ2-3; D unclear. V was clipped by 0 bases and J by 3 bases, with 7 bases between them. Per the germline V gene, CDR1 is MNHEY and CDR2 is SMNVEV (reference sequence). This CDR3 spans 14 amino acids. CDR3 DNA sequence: TGTGCCAGCAGTTTATCGTCCCTAACAGATACGCAGTATTTT. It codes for CASSLSSLTDTQYF.

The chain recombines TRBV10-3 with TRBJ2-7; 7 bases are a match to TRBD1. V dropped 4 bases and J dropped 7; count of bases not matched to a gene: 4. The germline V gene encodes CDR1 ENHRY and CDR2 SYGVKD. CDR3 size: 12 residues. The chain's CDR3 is CAISGQGREQYF. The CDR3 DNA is TGTGCCATCAGTGGACAGGGTAGGGAGCAGTACTTC.

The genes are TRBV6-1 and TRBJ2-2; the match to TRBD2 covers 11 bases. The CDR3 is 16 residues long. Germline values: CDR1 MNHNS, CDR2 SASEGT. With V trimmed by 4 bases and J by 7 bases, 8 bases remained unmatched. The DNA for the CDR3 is TGTGCCAGCAGTGCCCGACTAGCGGGGACGGTCGGGGAGCTGTTTTTT. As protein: CASSARLAGTVGELFF.

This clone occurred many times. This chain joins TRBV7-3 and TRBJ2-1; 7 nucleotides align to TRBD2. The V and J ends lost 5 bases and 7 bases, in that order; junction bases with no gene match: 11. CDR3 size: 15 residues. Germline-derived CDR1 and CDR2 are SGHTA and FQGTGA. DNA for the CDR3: TGTGCCAGCAGCCCTAGCGGCCAAGACGTTAATGAGCAGTTCTTC. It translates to CASSPSGQDVNEQFF.

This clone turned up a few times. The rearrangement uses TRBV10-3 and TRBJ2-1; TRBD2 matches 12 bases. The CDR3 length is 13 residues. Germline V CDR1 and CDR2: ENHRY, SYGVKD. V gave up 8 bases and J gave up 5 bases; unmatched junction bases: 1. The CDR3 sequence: CAIGLAGNNEQFF. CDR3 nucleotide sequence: TGTGCCATCGGACTAGCGGGAAACAATGAGCAGTTCTTC.

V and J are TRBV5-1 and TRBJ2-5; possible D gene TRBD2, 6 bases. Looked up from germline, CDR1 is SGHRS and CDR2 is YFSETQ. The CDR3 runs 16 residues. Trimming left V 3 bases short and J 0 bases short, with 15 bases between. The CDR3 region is CASSSAGTSNQETQYF. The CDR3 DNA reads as TGCGCCAGCAGCTCCGCGGGAACATCGAACCAAGAGACCCAGTACTTC.

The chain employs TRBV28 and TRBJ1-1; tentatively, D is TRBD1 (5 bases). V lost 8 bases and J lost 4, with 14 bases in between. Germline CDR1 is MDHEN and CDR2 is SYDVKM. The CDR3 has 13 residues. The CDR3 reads CASGTGGVTEAFF. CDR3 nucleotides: TGTGCCAGCGGTACGGGGGGGGTCACTGAAGCTTTCTTT.

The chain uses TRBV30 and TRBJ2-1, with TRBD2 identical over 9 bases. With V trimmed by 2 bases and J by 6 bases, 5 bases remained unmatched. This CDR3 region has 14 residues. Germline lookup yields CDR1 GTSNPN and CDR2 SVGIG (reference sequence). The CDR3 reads CAWSSGGRANEQFF. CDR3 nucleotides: TGTGCCTGGAGTTCGGGCGGGAGGGCCAATGAGCAGTTCTTC.

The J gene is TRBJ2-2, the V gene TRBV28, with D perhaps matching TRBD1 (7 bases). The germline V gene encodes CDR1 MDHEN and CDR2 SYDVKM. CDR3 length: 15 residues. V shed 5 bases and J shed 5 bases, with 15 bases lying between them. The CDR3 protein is CASSPWGDRTGELFF. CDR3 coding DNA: TGTGCCAGCAGTCCTTGGGGGGACAGAACCGGGGAGCTGTTTTTT.

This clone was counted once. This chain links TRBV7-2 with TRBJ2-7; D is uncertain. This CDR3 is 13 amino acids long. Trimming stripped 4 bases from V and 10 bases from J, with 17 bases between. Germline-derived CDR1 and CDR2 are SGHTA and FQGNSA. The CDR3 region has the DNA TGTGCCAGCAGCTCCTTTAGGGTCCCGGCACAGTACTTC. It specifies CASSSFRVPAQYF.

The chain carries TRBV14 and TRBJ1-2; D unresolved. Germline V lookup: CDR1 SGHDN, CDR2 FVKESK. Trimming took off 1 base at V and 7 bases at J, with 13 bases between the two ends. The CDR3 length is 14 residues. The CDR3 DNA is TGTGCCAGCAGCCAAGGAGTAAACCTCGGTGGCTACACCTTC. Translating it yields CASSQGVNLGGYTF.

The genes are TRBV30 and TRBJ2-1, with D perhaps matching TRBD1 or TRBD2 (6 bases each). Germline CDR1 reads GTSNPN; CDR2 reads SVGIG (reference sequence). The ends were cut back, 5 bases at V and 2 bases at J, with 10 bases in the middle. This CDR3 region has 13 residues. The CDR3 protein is CAWERGAYNEQFF. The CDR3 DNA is TGTGCCTGGGAGAGGGGGGCCTACAATGAGCAGTTCTTC.

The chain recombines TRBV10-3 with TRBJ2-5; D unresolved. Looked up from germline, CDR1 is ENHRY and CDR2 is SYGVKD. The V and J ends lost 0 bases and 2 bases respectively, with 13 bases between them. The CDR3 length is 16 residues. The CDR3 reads CAISESRAGWQETQYF. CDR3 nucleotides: TGTGCCATCAGTGAGTCAAGGGCAGGCTGGCAAGAGACCCAGTACTTC.

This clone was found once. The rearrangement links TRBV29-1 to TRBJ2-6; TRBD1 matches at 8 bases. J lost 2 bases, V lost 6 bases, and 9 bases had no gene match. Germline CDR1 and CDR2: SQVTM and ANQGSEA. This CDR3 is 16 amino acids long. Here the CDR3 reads CSVRGQGSAGANVLTF. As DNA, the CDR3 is TGCAGCGTACGCGGACAGGGAAGTGCTGGGGCCAACGTCCTGACTTTC.

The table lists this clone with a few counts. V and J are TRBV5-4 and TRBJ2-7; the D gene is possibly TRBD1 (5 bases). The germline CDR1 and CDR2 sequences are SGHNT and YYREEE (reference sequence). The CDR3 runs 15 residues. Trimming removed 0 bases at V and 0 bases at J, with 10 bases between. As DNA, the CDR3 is TGTGCCAGCAGCTTGGGGGGCCAAAGCTCCTACGAGCAGTACTTC. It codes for CASSLGGQSSYEQYF.

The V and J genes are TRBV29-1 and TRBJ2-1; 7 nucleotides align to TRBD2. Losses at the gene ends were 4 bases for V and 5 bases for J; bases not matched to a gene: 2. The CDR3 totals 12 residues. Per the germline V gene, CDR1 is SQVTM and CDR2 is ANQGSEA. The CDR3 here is CSVAAGDNEQFF. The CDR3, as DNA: TGCAGCGTTGCGGCGGGGGACAATGAGCAGTTCTTC.

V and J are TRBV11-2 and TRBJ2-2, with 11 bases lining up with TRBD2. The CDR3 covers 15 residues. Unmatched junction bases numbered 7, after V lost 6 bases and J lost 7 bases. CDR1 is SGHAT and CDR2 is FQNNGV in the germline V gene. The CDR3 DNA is TGTGCCAGCAGACCTGCTAGCGGGAGGTTCGGGGAGCTGTTTTTT. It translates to CASRPASGRFGELFF.